Below, 30 T cell receptor beta chains from the same sample are listed, as sequenced in a study of T cell responses to AZD1222 COVID-19 vaccine. Produced via immunoSEQ multiplex PCR; TCRdb's table is partial and in-frame only. Of 89,000 or so clones listed, around 83% are singletons. The source was peripheral blood, collected 28 days after the second AZD1222 dose. These receptors were taken from an adult who received the AZD1222 COVID-19 vaccine.

The chain has TRBV28 and TRBJ1-2, with TRBD1 identical over 8 bases. CDR1 MDHEN and CDR2 SYDVKM come from the germline V gene. Unmatched junction bases numbered 7, after V lost 3 bases and J lost 7 bases. The CDR3 loop spans 14 amino acids. CDR3 residues: CASSFPTGDLGYTF. The CDR3 nucleotides are TGTGCCAGCAGTTTTCCGACAGGGGATCTTGGCTACACCTTC.

This clone appeared a single time. J is TRBJ1-1 and V is TRBV7-9, with no clear D. V lost 6 bases to trimming and J lost 8 bases, with 34 bases between them. The CDR3 extends over 19 amino acids. CDR1 SEHNR and CDR2 FQNEAQ come from the germline V gene (reference sequence). The chain's CDR3 is CASSSSISTPGQTAGEAFF. The CDR3 nucleotides read TGTGCCAGCAGTTCATCTATTTCAACCCCCGGTCAAACGGCCGGGGAAGCTTTCTTT.

The chain recombines TRBV15 with TRBJ1-5, with D possibly TRBD1 on 5 matching bases. Germline lookup yields CDR1 LNHNV and CDR2 YYDKDF (reference sequence). The CDR3 totals 15 residues. V lost 6 bases, J lost 4 bases, and 16 bases lay in between. CDR3: CATRASGQGNQPQHF. CDR3 sequence (DNA): TGTGCCACCAGAGCCAGCGGGCAGGGTAATCAGCCCCAGCATTTT.

The chain joins TRBV2 to TRBJ2-3, with TRBD1 matching 9 bases. Germline CDR1 and CDR2: SNHLY and FYNNEI. With 11 bases clipped from V and 5 bases from J, the junction kept 11 bases outside the gene matches. CDR3 length: 14 amino acids. The CDR3 bases are TGTGCCTGCACCGGGACAGGGAATGGAGATACGCAGTATTTT. It yields the protein CACTGTGNGDTQYF.

The gene calls are TRBV9 and TRBJ1-1; D is undetermined. Trimming removed 0 bases from V and 1 base from J, with 10 bases in between. The CDR3 loop spans 15 amino acids. Germline V gene lookup returns CDR1 SGDLS and CDR2 YYNGEE. The CDR3 is CASSVDGWANTEAFF. In DNA form, the CDR3 reads TGTGCCAGCAGCGTAGACGGGTGGGCGAACACTGAAGCTTTCTTT. Supplemented by reference TRBV9 and TRBJ1-1, the full variable domain reads DSGVTQTPKHLITATGQRVTLRCSPRSGDLSVYWYQQSLDQGLQFLIQYYNGEERAKGNILERFSAQQFPDLHSELNLSSLELGDSALYFCASSVDGWANTEAFFGQGTRLTVV.

The rearrangement uses TRBV18 and TRBJ1-3; D is unclear. V gave up 3 bases and J gave up 0 bases, with 18 bases separating them. CDR1 KGHSH and CDR2 LQKENI come from the germline V gene. This CDR3 contains 18 residues. The CDR3: CASSPEGRTYFSGNTIYF. For the CDR3, the DNA is TGTGCCAGCTCACCGGAGGGCAGGACGTATTTCTCTGGAAACACCATATATTTT.

This clone was picked up a small number of times. The CDR3 DNA reads as TGTGCCAGCAGCTCGGCGTACTCTGGAAACACCATATATTTT. Translation: CASSSAYSGNTIYF. V usage is TRBV11-1 and J usage is TRBJ1-3, with D uncertain. Germline V gives CDR1 SGHAT, CDR2 FQDESV (reference sequence). This CDR3 contains 14 residues. The V end lost 4 bases, the J end lost 0 bases, and 7 bases lay between the germline ends. The full variable domain, with the rest looked up from reference TRBV11-1 and TRBJ1-3, is EAEVAQSPRYKITEKSQAVAFWCDPISGHATLYWYRQILGQGPELLVQFQDESVVDDSQLPKDRFSAERLKGVDSTLKIQPAELGDSAMYLCASSSAYSGNTIYFGEGSWLTVV.

V is TRBV12-3 or TRBV12-4 and J is TRBJ1-6; 7 bases line up with TRBD1. Unmatched junction bases numbered 1, after V lost 5 bases and J lost 6 bases. The CDR3 totals 13 residues. CDR3 region: CASSRDSNSPLHF. DNA for the CDR3: TGTGCCAGCAGTCGGGACAGTAATTCACCCCTCCACTTT.

The chain uses TRBV7-9 and TRBJ2-5; 7 bases are a match to TRBD1. The V gene end was trimmed by 5 bases and the J gene end by 1 base; junction bases not matched to a gene: 4. Germline V CDR1 and CDR2: SEHNR, FQNEAQ (reference sequence). The CDR3 contains 14 residues. The CDR3 spells CASSPGQFQETQYF. The CDR3 region has the DNA TGTGCCAGCAGCCCGGGACAGTTCCAAGAGACCCAGTACTTC.

V is TRBV18 and J is TRBJ2-2; 7 bases agree with TRBD1. V shed 3 bases and J 3 bases; nucleotides not matched to a gene: 13. Germline values: CDR1 KGHSH, CDR2 LQKENI. This CDR3 region has 18 residues. Here the CDR3 DNA reads TGTGCCAGCTCACCGGGACAGTTGAGGAACAAGGACACCGGGGAGCTGTTTTTT. It translates to CASSPGQLRNKDTGELFF.

J is TRBJ1-3 and V is TRBV19; D uncertain. V was clipped by 6 bases and J by 1 base, with 13 bases between them. This CDR3 contains 15 residues. Germline loops: CDR1 LNHDA, CDR2 SQIVND (reference sequence). The chain's CDR3 is CASRVSSVSGNTIYF. The CDR3 nucleotides read TGTGCCAGTAGGGTTTCCAGTGTTTCTGGAAACACCATATATTTT.

The J gene is TRBJ1-3, the V gene TRBV7-9; D remains ambiguous. V was pared by 4 bases and J by 0 bases, with 7 bases between. The CDR3 runs to 14 residues. Germline CDR1 and CDR2: SEHNR and FQNEAQ (reference sequence). CDR3 nucleotides: TGTGCCAGCAGCTCCAGAGACTCTGGAAACACCATATATTTT. Its protein product is CASSSRDSGNTIYF.

The V gene is TRBV5-6, the J gene TRBJ2-7; 7 bases agree with TRBD1. This CDR3 contains 14 residues. CDR1 is SGHDT and CDR2 is YYEEEE in the germline V gene. The trim removed 6 bases at V and 2 bases at J, leaving 8 bases unmatched. CDR3 residues: CASTTGALTYEQYF. The CDR3 DNA follows: TGTGCCAGCACCACAGGGGCCTTAACCTACGAGCAGTACTTC.

V usage is TRBV28 and J usage is TRBJ1-1; the D is unclear. Germline V CDR1 and CDR2: MDHEN, SYDVKM. The CDR3 is 13 residues long. V was pared by 6 bases and J by 3 bases, with 11 bases between. Here the CDR3 DNA reads TGTGCCAGCAGCGTCGGTCAGTACACTGAAGCTTTCTTT. Residues: CASSVGQYTEAFF.

In its sample, this clone was seen once. The gene calls are TRBV6-5 and TRBJ2-1; D not resolved. The CDR3 loop spans 12 amino acids. Per germline, CDR1 MNHEY and CDR2 SVGAGI. Deletions cut 2 bases from V and 10 bases from J, with 9 bases between. The CDR3 DNA is TGTGCCAGCAGTTACGGGCCCGGGGAGCAGTTCTTC. It encodes CASSYGPGEQFF.

This chain joins TRBV18 and TRBJ1-1; D not resolved. Trimming shortened V by 3 bases and J by 5 bases, and 10 bases separated the two germline ends. The CDR3 has 13 amino acids. CDR1 is KGHSH and CDR2 is LQKENI in the germline V gene. Here the CDR3 reads CASSPASGTEAFF. CDR3 nucleotide sequence: TGTGCCAGCTCACCGGCCTCGGGAACTGAAGCTTTCTTT.

V and J are TRBV30 and TRBJ1-1; no clear D. Germline V gene sequence: CDR1 GTSNPN, CDR2 SVGIG (reference sequence). The CDR3 consists of 13 residues. Trimming took 3 bases from V and 4 from J, leaving 12 bases between them. The CDR3 DNA sequence: TGTGCCTGGAGATTGGGCGGTGGCACTGAAGCTTTCTTT. Translated, it gives CAWRLGGGTEAFF.

The chain employs TRBV5-3 and TRBJ2-7; 9 bases align to TRBD1. TRBV5-3 is an ORF, with its function uncertain. The CDR3 sequence is 16 residues long. The V gene end was trimmed by 4 bases and the J gene end by 7 bases; junction bases not matched to a gene: 15. The CDR3 coding sequence is TGTGCCAGAAGCCAGGACAGGGGAAGGATACTTCGGGAGCAGTACTTC. Amino acids: CARSQDRGRILREQYF.

V gene TRBV6-4 combines with J gene TRBJ1-2, with D perhaps matching TRBD1 (5 bases). The length of the CDR3 is 13 residues. V was trimmed by 4 bases and J by 7 bases, leaving 13 bases between them. Looked up from germline, CDR1 is MRHNA and CDR2 is SNTAGT. CDR3: CASSGQGRGGYTF. Here the CDR3 DNA reads TGTGCCAGCAGTGGGCAGGGCCGGGGTGGCTACACCTTC.

CDR3 protein: CASSPRPGVLFYNEQFF. CDR3 in DNA: TGTGCCAGCAGCCCTAGACCTGGGGTCCTATTCTACAATGAGCAGTTCTTC. The rearrangement uses TRBV6-2 or TRBV6-3 and TRBJ2-1; D unresolved. Trimming stripped 6 bases from V and 3 bases from J, with 21 bases between. The CDR3 runs 17 residues. Germline CDR1 MNHEY, CDR2 SVGEGT.

V and J are TRBV7-9 and TRBJ1-5; 7 bases are shared with TRBD1. Germline CDR1 and CDR2: SEHNR and FQNEAQ (reference sequence). The CDR3 spans 17 residues. The J segment lost 0 bases and the V segment lost 4 bases, leaving 9 bases of the junction unmatched. The CDR3 loop reads CASSSSGQSYSNQPQHF. CDR3 sequence (DNA): TGTGCCAGCAGCTCATCGGGACAGAGTTATAGCAATCAGCCCCAGCATTTT.

This chain connects TRBV18 to TRBJ2-2, with 9 bases matching TRBD1. CDR1 and CDR2 (germline): KGHSH, LQKENI. The CDR3 length is 15 residues. With V trimmed by 4 bases and J by 2 bases, 2 bases remained unmatched. The CDR3 sequence: CASSRTGANTGELFF. The DNA for the CDR3 is TGTGCCAGCTCACGGACAGGGGCTAACACCGGGGAGCTGTTTTTT. Drawing the rest from reference TRBV18 and TRBJ2-2, the complete variable domain is NAGVMQNPRHLVRRRGQEARLRCSPMKGHSHVYWYRQLPEEGLKFMVYLQKENIIDESGMPKERFSAEFPKEGPSILRIQQVVRGDSAAYFCASSRTGANTGELFFGEGSRLTVL.

The rearrangement links TRBV29-1 to TRBJ2-1; D unclear. Trimming removed 0 bases from V and 0 bases from J, with 3 bases in between. The CDR3 contains 13 residues. Germline lookup yields CDR1 SQVTM and CDR2 ANQGSEA. CDR3 nucleotide sequence: TGCAGCGTTGAAGACAGCTCCTACAATGAGCAGTTCTTC. It yields the protein CSVEDSSYNEQFF.

This clone was counted a few times. V is TRBV10-3 and J is TRBJ2-3, with 9 nucleotides matching TRBD1. Germline V gives CDR1 ENHRY, CDR2 SYGVKD. With 8 bases clipped from V and 4 bases from J, the junction kept 10 bases outside the gene matches. CDR3 length equals 15 residues. This CDR3 is CAIVEGQGGADTQYF. CDR3 nucleotide sequence: TGTGCCATCGTGGAGGGACAGGGAGGCGCAGATACGCAGTATTTT.

This chain uses TRBV5-1 with TRBJ2-7; no reliable D call. This CDR3 has 13 amino acids. V was clipped by 4 bases and J by 2 bases, with 10 bases between them. Germline values: CDR1 SGHRS, CDR2 YFSETQ. CDR3 sequence: CASSPPKPYEQYF. The CDR3 nucleotides are TGCGCCAGCAGCCCTCCTAAACCCTACGAGCAGTACTTC.

This chain links TRBV28 with TRBJ2-1; 12 positions agree with TRBD2. The germline CDR1 and CDR2 sequences are MDHEN and SYDVKM. CDR3 length: 15 residues. J gave up 7 bases and V 4 bases, and 5 bases lay outside the gene matches. CDR3 region: CASSSSGGAWNEQFF. In nucleotides, the CDR3 is TGTGCCAGCAGTTCTAGCGGGGGGGCCTGGAATGAGCAGTTCTTC.

The genes are TRBV18 and TRBJ2-1, with D possibly TRBD2 on 5 matching bases. V lost 0 bases to trimming and J lost 3 bases, with 9 bases between them. Germline V gives CDR1 KGHSH, CDR2 LQKENI. This CDR3 has 15 residues. The CDR3 bases are TGTGCCAGCTCACCACCCGGTAGCGTCTACAATGAGCAGTTCTTC. This gives the protein CASSPPGSVYNEQFF.

The rearrangement joins TRBV24-1 to TRBJ2-2, with D possibly being TRBD1 (5 bases). Looked up from germline, CDR1 is KGHDR and CDR2 is SFDVKD. V dropped 3 bases and J dropped 0 bases, with 13 bases sitting between them. This CDR3 has 17 residues. CDR3 sequence (DNA): TGTGCCACCAGTGATCCACTGACAGCCGCGAACACCGGGGAGCTGTTTTTT. It yields the protein CATSDPLTAANTGELFF.

This clone was seen only a few times. CDR3 sequence reads: CASSQAPGRTDTQYF. CDR3 bases: TGCGCCAGCAGCCAAGCCCCGGGGCGGACAGATACGCAGTATTTT. The chain employs TRBV4-1 and TRBJ2-3; D may match TRBD1 or TRBD2 (5 bases each). The CDR3 is 15 amino acids. V lost 1 base, J lost 3 bases, and 11 bases lay in between. The V gene's germline CDR1 is MGHRA and CDR2 YSYEKL.

This clone was recorded a few times. The genes are TRBV27 and TRBJ1-1, with TRBD1 matching 7 bases. The CDR3 consists of 13 residues. Germline V gene sequence: CDR1 MNHEY, CDR2 SMNVEV (reference sequence). J was trimmed by 5 bases and V by 6 bases; bases with no gene match: 6. The CDR3 nucleotides are TGTGCCAGCAGAATTTCAGGGGGGACTGAAGCTTTCTTT. Amino acid sequence: CASRISGGTEAFF.